A selection of T cell receptor beta chains follows, all from one sample in a study of blood T cell repertoires in COVID-19. Method: immunoSEQ multiplex PCR; TCRdb's copy keeps in-frame clones and lacks some. Of over 150,000 clones in the sample, about 85% are singletons; the top ten hold approximately 0.6%. The sample consisted of peripheral blood. These receptors all come from a man aged 60 to 75 with COVID-19, enrolled during active disease. Both conserved end residues are part of each CDR3. The D gene is left open where the match is weak. For some rows the clone size is stated as once, few or many, or as a class when expanded; others skip it.

d_gene	v_gene	abundance	j_gene	CDR3nt	CDR3aa
TRBD1	TRBV6-5	-	TRBJ1-5	TGTGCCAGCAGTAGACAGGGGGCACGCAATCAGCCCCAGCATTTT	CASSRQGARNQPQHF
TRBD1	TRBV28	few	TRBJ2-7	TGTGCCAGCAGAACCGGGACAGGGGTTTCCTACGAGCAGTACTTC	CASRTGTGVSYEQYF
-	TRBV28	-	TRBJ1-5	TGTGCCAGCAGTTTTGTTAGGGAGGACCAGCCCCAGCATTTT	CASSFVREDQPQHF
-	TRBV19	-	TRBJ1-2	TGTGCCAGTACCCAAAAACAGGGAAGTCCTAACTATGGCTACACCTTC	CASTQKQGSPNYGYTF
-	TRBV27	-	TRBJ2-5	TGTGCCAGCAGTCCCTCGACGTCCCCGGGGGAGACCCAGTACTTC	CASSPSTSPGETQYF
TRBD1	TRBV2	-	TRBJ2-7	TGTGCCAGCAGTGAACTGGACAGGGACACCTACGAGCAGTACTTC	CASSELDRDTYEQYF
TRBD2	TRBV18	-	TRBJ2-1	TGTGCCAGCTCTCTACTAGCGGGCCGTGACAATGAGCAGTTCTTC	CASSLLAGRDNEQFF
-	TRBV5-6	once	TRBJ2-2	TGTGCCAGCAGCGGGGGACATTACACCGGGGAGCTGTTTTTT	CASSGGHYTGELFF
TRBD1	TRBV5-5	-	TRBJ1-2	TGTGCCAGCAGCTTGGGGACAGGGAGTCCCTATGGCTACACCTTC	CASSLGTGSPYGYTF
TRBD1	TRBV28	-	TRBJ2-7	TGTGCCAGCAGGGAAGGGACAGGGGGCGCTTCGCAGTACTTC	CASREGTGGASQYF
TRBD2	TRBV13	-	TRBJ2-7	TGTGCCAGCAGCGCCGGACTAGCGGCCTCCTACGAGCAGTACTTC	CASSAGLAASYEQYF
TRBD2	TRBV4-3	-	TRBJ2-1	TGCGCCAGCAGCCAAGATAGGTGGCTAGCGGGAGGGGAGCAGTTCTTC	CASSQDRWLAGGEQFF
TRBD1	TRBV13	-	TRBJ1-2	TGTGCCAGCAGCTTAAGCATCGGGACAGGCGCTAACTATGGCTACACCTTC	CASSLSIGTGANYGYTF
-	TRBV7-3	medium-sized	TRBJ2-1	TGTGCCAGCAGCCCGTTGGGACTCGCGGTCTCCTACAATGAGCAGTTCTTC	CASSPLGLAVSYNEQFF
TRBD2	TRBV11-2	-	TRBJ2-1	TGTGCCAGCAGCTTAGATACGGGGGAGGGTCTCAGCAATGAGCAGTTCTTC	CASSLDTGEGLSNEQFF
-	TRBV7-3	-	TRBJ1-6	TGTGCCAGCAGCTTACAGTCCAGGGGTTCACCCCTCCACTTT	CASSLQSRGSPLHF
TRBD1	TRBV7-9	once	TRBJ2-4	TGTGCCAGCAGCTTACCGGAAGGGGGCCGAGACATTCAGTACTTC	CASSLPEGGRDIQYF
TRBD1	TRBV24-1	-	TRBJ1-1	TGTGCCACCACGAGGGGGCCGAACACTGAAGCTTTCTTT	CATTRGPNTEAFF
-	TRBV18	-	TRBJ1-1	TGTGCCAGCTCAAGTATGGCCGACATGAACACTGAAGCTTTCTTT	CASSSMADMNTEAFF